A single sample gave rise to the 25 T cell receptor beta chains below, sequenced in a study of Graves' ophthalmopathy and Graves' hyperthyroidism. Using RNA transcripts, the TCR beta CDR3 regions were amplified. Second-round multiplex PCR followed a first-round RT-PCR using HTBI primers. TCRdb used MiXCR to reprocess the multiplex PCR reads, holding one entry per CDR3 protein. This sample yields around 50,000 distinct CDR3 sequences, of which over 45% are seen a single time; roughly 20% belongs to the top ten. Sequencing was carried out using peripheral blood. The receptors here all came from an adult man with Graves' ophthalmopathy.

A note on this clonotype: At one boundary the junction diverges from the germline segment, which might be a read error. The chain carries TRBV15 and TRBJ1-4; D possibly corresponds to TRBD1 (5 bases). The germline V gene encodes CDR1 LNHNV and CDR2 YYDKDF (reference sequence). The CDR3 has 11 amino acids. The CDR3: CATSRVRGSIF. Written as DNA, the CDR3 is TGTGCCACCAGCAGAGTACGGGGCAGCATTTTT.

This clonotype is categorized as medium-sized. The rearrangement uses TRBV25-1 and TRBJ2-2; D ambiguous. Germline V gene lookup returns CDR1 MGHDK and CDR2 SYGVNS. The CDR3 loop spans 10 amino acids. V lost 8 bases and J lost 5, with 3 bases in between. CDR3 nucleotides: TGTGCCAGCGGGACCGGGGAGCTGTTTTTT. This translates into CASGTGELFF. Full variable domain (rest looked up from reference TRBV25-1 and TRBJ2-2): EADIYQTPRYLVIGTGKKITLECSQTMGHDKMYWYQQDPGMELHLIHYSYGVNSTEKGDLSSESTVSRIRTEHFPLTLESARPSHTSQYLCASGTGELFFGEGSRLTVL.

This clonotype was seen at least ten times. The chain has TRBV20-1 and TRBJ2-2; D gene unclear. CDR3 length: 12 residues. The V gene lost 3 bases and the J gene lost 7 bases, with 9 bases spanning the gap. Germline lookup yields CDR1 DFQATT and CDR2 SNEGSKA (reference sequence). The CDR3 sequence is CSASRVGGELFF. DNA for the CDR3: TGCAGTGCTAGTAGGGTTGGCGGGGAGCTGTTTTTT.

This clonotype was detected once. The chain employs TRBV10-3 and TRBJ2-7; 8 nucleotides match TRBD1. Germline V gives CDR1 ENHRY, CDR2 SYGVKD. The CDR3 spans 12 residues. V shed 8 bases, J shed 6 bases, and the junction held 6 bases outside the gene matches. The CDR3 loop is CAISGQGAEQYF. In nucleotides, the CDR3 is TGTGCCATCTCCGGACAGGGCGCCGAGCAGTACTTC.

This chain links TRBV6-5 with TRBJ1-5; D ambiguous. The V and J ends lost 0 bases and 2 bases respectively, with 14 bases between them. CDR3 length: 17 amino acids. Germline assignment: CDR1 MNHEY and CDR2 SVGAGI. DNA of the CDR3: TGTGCCAGCAGTTACTCGACTAGCGGGGTGGGCAATCAGCCCCAGCATTTT. Amino acid sequence: CASSYSTSGVGNQPQHF.

With regard to this clonotype: Because the CDR3 is missing its conserved closing phenylalanine or tryptophan, this is likely a read error. This chain uses TRBV25-1 with TRBJ2-7; D unclear. Trimming took off 4 bases at V and 4 bases at J, with 5 bases between the two ends. The CDR3 runs 11 residues. Germline values: CDR1 MGHDK, CDR2 SYGVNS. CDR3 coding DNA: TGTGCCAGCAGTGCCTCTTACGAGCAGTACATC. This encodes CASSASYEQYI.

Comments on this clonotype: Without the conserved terminal phenylalanine or tryptophan, this CDR3 likely stems from a read error. Because the CDR3's place on the DNA is in doubt, the DNA is left out and the CDR3 is given as listed by TCRdb. This chain uses TRBV19 with TRBJ2-1; no DNA check was done on the table's D call, TRBD1. The CDR3 is 8 residues long, counting both termini. Germline loops: CDR1 LNHDA, CDR2 SQIVND (reference sequence). CDR3 region: CASSKGQG.

About this clonotype: A junction boundary mismatches the germline segment, possibly from a read error. The CDR3 sequence: CSGLVLGGGVF. The CDR3 nucleotides are TGCAGCGGCCTTGTGTTAGGGGGGGGGGTCTTC. The V gene is TRBV29-1, the J gene TRBJ2-1; tentatively, D is TRBD2 (7 bases). Germline V gene data show CDR1 as SQVTM and CDR2 as ANQGSEA. CDR3 length: 11 amino acids.

The table lists this clonotype with many counts. This chain joins TRBV9 and TRBJ2-7, with 11 bases aligning to TRBD2. The CDR3 contains 15 residues. Per germline, CDR1 SGDLS and CDR2 YYNGEE. J was trimmed by 2 bases and V by 0 bases; bases with no gene match: 1. The CDR3 here is CASSVDSGRAYEQYF. The CDR3 bases are TGTGCCAGCAGCGTAGATAGCGGGAGGGCCTACGAGCAGTACTTC.

The CDR3 reads CASSRSGTSGSYEQYF. The CDR3 coding sequence is TGTGCCAGTAGTAGATCCGGGACTAGCGGCTCCTACGAGCAGTACTTC. V usage is TRBV19 and J usage is TRBJ2-7; 11 bases are a match to TRBD2. The CDR3 covers 16 residues. J lost 0 bases, V lost 4 bases, and 5 bases had no gene match. Per the germline V gene, CDR1 is LNHDA and CDR2 is SQIVND (reference sequence).

The chain has TRBV7-2 and TRBJ2-3; D might be TRBD1 or TRBD2, each matching 5 bases. V was pared by 2 bases and J by 10 bases, with 13 bases between. Germline values: CDR1 SGHTA, CDR2 FQGNSA. This CDR3 spans 13 amino acids. CDR3 sequence: CASSLPTVGAQYF. The CDR3 coding sequence is TGTGCCAGCAGCTTACCGACAGTGGGGGCGCAGTATTTT.

At least ten counts were recorded for this clonotype. CDR3 bases: TGTGCCAGCAGCGACGGGGACGGAGGCTACAATGAGCAGTTCTTC. Translating it yields CASSDGDGGYNEQFF. This chain connects TRBV7-9 to TRBJ2-1; D tentatively reads TRBD1 or TRBD2 (5 bases each). Germline V lookup: CDR1 SEHNR, CDR2 FQNEAQ (reference sequence). The CDR3 loop spans 15 amino acids. The ends were cut back, 5 bases at V and 3 bases at J, with 14 bases in the middle. The variable domain in full, with the rest retrieved from reference TRBV7-9 and TRBJ2-1, is DTGVSQNPRHKITKRGQNVTFRCDPISEHNRLYWYRQTLGQGPEFLTYFQNEAQLEKSRLLSDRFSAERPKGSFSTLEIQRTEQGDSAMYLCASSDGDGGYNEQFFGPGTRLTVL.

V is TRBV2 and J is TRBJ2-3, with D tentatively TRBD2 (6 bases). V was pared by 4 bases and J by 10 bases, with 18 bases between. Germline V CDR1 and CDR2: SNHLY, FYNNEI. CDR3 length: 14 amino acids. The CDR3 DNA sequence: TGTGCCAGCAGTGGACTAGGTTCGGCGGTGGCGCAGTATTTT. Protein: CASSGLGSAVAQYF. Filled out from reference TRBV2 and TRBJ2-3, the complete variable domain reads EPEVTQTPSHQVTQMGQEVILRCVPISNHLYFYWYRQILGQKVEFLVSFYNNEISEKSEIFDDQFSVERPDGSNFTLKIRSTKLEDSAMYFCASSGLGSAVAQYFGPGTRLTVL.

The CDR3 DNA follows: TGCGGCGCTCACCCAGGGCACGGGAGTGGAGAGACCCAGTACTTC. Translation gives CGAHPGHGSGETQYF. The J gene is TRBJ2-5, the V gene TRBV29-1; D perhaps matches TRBD2 (6 bases). The germline CDR1 and CDR2 sequences are SQVTM and ANQGSEA. CDR3 length: 15 residues.

This clonotype is labeled medium-sized. The chain uses TRBV10-3 and TRBJ1-6; 9 bases fit TRBD1. The CDR3 runs 15 residues. Per the germline V gene, CDR1 is ENHRY and CDR2 is SYGVKD. Germline trimming cut 10 bases from V and 13 bases from J; bases unmatched to any gene: 17. The CDR3 nucleotides are TGTGCCACCAGCAGCAGCCGGGACAGGGATCCCCCCCTCCACTTT. This codes for CATSSSRDRDPPLHF.

In this sample, this clonotype turned up a few times. This chain joins TRBV24-1 and TRBJ2-1, with 8 bases matching TRBD1. Germline-derived CDR1 and CDR2 are KGHDR and SFDVKD. The V and J ends lost 7 bases and 5 bases, in that order; junction bases with no gene match: 9. This CDR3 contains 15 residues. CDR3 coding DNA: TGTGCCACCAGGGGGGAGGACAGGGACAACAATGAGCAGTTCTTC. This translates into CATRGEDRDNNEQFF.

Concerning this clonotype: No conserved phenylalanine or tryptophan is present at the end of the CDR3, so a read error is the likely explanation. The chain employs TRBV7-9 and TRBJ2-3; maybe TRBD2 (5 bases). Germline assignment: CDR1 SEHNR and CDR2 FQNEAQ (reference sequence). V lost 1 base to trimming and J lost 1 base, with 12 bases between them. The CDR3 is made up of 16 amino acids. CDR3 nucleotide sequence: TGTGCCAGCAGCTTAGTGGTTAGCGACGGCACAGATACGCAGTATTCG. Its protein product is CASSLVVSDGTDTQYS.

Details on this clonotype: Its ends do not fully match the called genes, so a read error is possible. The rearrangement uses TRBV10-3 and TRBJ2-1, with 11 nucleotides matching TRBD2. The length of the CDR3 is 14 residues. Looked up from germline, CDR1 is ENHRY and CDR2 is SYGVKD. This chain's CDR3 is CASSELAGVNEQFF. The CDR3 DNA reads as TGTGCCAGCAGTGAACTAGCGGGAGTGAATGAGCAGTTCTTC.

CDR3 sequence (DNA): TGTGCCAGCAGTGAAGACAGGGGGAACACCGGGGAGCTGTTTTTT. Translation: CASSEDRGNTGELFF. This chain connects TRBV2 to TRBJ2-2; 7 positions match TRBD1. Trimming at V came to 1 base and at J to 1 base, leaving 0 bases not matched to a gene. The germline CDR1 and CDR2 sequences are SNHLY and FYNNEI. There are 15 residues in the CDR3. Using reference TRBV2 and TRBJ2-2 for the parts outside the CDR3, the full variable domain is EPEVTQTPSHQVTQMGQEVILRCVPISNHLYFYWYRQILGQKVEFLVSFYNNEISEKSEIFDDQFSVERPDGSNFTLKIRSTKLEDSAMYFCASSEDRGNTGELFFGEGSRLTVL.

The V call is TRBV20-1, the J call TRBJ2-7, with D maybe TRBD1 (5 bases). Germline V CDR1 and CDR2: DFQATT, SNEGSKA (reference sequence). The CDR3 is 14 amino acids. V lost 3 bases and J 2 bases, leaving 14 bases between the germline ends. CDR3 in DNA: TGCAGTGCTAGTTATTGGACACGAACCTACGAGCAGTACTTC. Translated, it gives CSASYWTRTYEQYF.

With regard to this clonotype: The junction departs from germline at one end; a sequencing error may be responsible. The V and J genes are TRBV12-3 or TRBV12-4 and TRBJ1-6; unclear D gene. The CDR3 loop spans 15 amino acids. CDR3 sequence (DNA): TGTGCCGGCAGTTTAGTTCCAGTAGGTGGGACACCCCTCCACTTT. It codes for CAGSLVPVGGTPLHF.

This clonotype came up once. Without the conserved terminal phenylalanine or tryptophan, this CDR3 likely stems from a read error. No DNA is shown, since the ends of the CDR3 on it are uncertain; the CDR3 is the one TCRdb lists. This rearrangement joins TRBV7-8 to TRBJ2-2; the table names TRBD2, a call not compared with the DNA. The CDR3 spans 16 amino acids, including both terminal residues. Per the germline V gene, CDR1 is SGHVS and CDR2 is FQNEAQ. CDR3: CASSLSGTRNGRGAVV.

V is TRBV24-1 and J is TRBJ1-6; D uncertain. This CDR3 is 13 amino acids long. V was shortened by 7 bases and J by 9 bases, with 12 bases between the two germline ends. Germline CDR1 and CDR2: KGHDR and SFDVKD. CDR3: CATSRTEGSPLHF. The CDR3, as DNA: TGTGCCACCAGCCGGACCGAGGGTTCACCCCTCCACTTT.

This clonotype was found a few times. Written as DNA, the CDR3 is TGTGCCAGCAGTAATACAGGACTTAATTCACCCCTCCACTTT. Its translation is CASSNTGLNSPLHF. The rearrangement links TRBV7-6 to TRBJ1-6, with a possible D match to TRBD1 (5 bases). CDR1 SGHVS and CDR2 FNYEAQ come from the germline V gene. Trimming took 6 bases from V and 6 from J, leaving 12 bases between them. This CDR3 is built from 14 residues. The whole variable domain, filled in from reference TRBV7-6 and TRBJ1-6, reads GAGVSQSPRYKVTKRGQDVALRCDPISGHVSLYWYRQALGQGPEFLTYFNYEAQQDKSGLPNDRFSAERPEGSISTLTIQRTEQRDSAMYRCASSNTGLNSPLHFGNGTRLTVT.

This clonotype was seen ten or more times. The chain recombines TRBV5-1 with TRBJ2-3, with D uncertain. The CDR3 loop spans 15 amino acids. Per germline, CDR1 SGHRS and CDR2 YFSETQ. With 0 bases removed from V and 0 bases from J, the gap between germline ends came to 8 bases. The CDR3 bases are TGCGCCAGCAGCTTGGAGGGTATAAGCACAGATACGCAGTATTTT. It is translated as CASSLEGISTDTQYF. The full variable domain, rest sourced from reference TRBV5-1 and TRBJ2-3, is KAGVTQTPRYLIKTRGQQVTLSCSPISGHRSVSWYQQTPGQGLQFLFEYFSETQRNKGNFPGRFSGRQFSNSRSEMNVSTLELGDSALYLCASSLEGISTDTQYFGPGTRLTVL.